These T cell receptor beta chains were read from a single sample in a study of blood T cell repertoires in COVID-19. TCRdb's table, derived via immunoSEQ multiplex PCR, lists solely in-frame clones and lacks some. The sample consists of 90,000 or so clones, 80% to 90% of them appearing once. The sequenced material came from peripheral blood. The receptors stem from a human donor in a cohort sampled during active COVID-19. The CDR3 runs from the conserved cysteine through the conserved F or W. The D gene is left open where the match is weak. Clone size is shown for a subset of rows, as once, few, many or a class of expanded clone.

TGTGCCTGGAGTGGCCTACAGGGTTTCACAGATACGCAGTATTTT CAWSGLQGFTDTQYF TRBV30 - - 15 TRBJ2-3
TGTGCCTGGAGTGTGGGAGACTCCTACGAGCAGTACTTC CAWSVGDSYEQYF TRBV30 - - 13 TRBJ2-7
TGTGCCAGCAGTGTCGACTCACCAATGGAGAATGAGCAGTTCTTC CASSVDSPMENEQFF TRBV2 - - 15 TRBJ2-1
TGTGCCAGCAGTCCCATCACGGGGACAGGTTCGGTGCGCGAGCAGTACTTC CASSPITGTGSVREQYF TRBV28 - TRBD1 17 TRBJ2-7
TGTGCCAGCTCCCCCTCCCGGGATCTTGCAACCTACGAGCAGTACTTC CASSPSRDLATYEQYF TRBV28 - - 16 TRBJ2-7
TGTGCCAGCTCACCTCCGGGGAACACTGAAGCTTTCTTT CASSPPGNTEAFF TRBV18 - - 13 TRBJ1-1
TGCAGCGTCAACTCGCGGGAGGCCTCGTCCTACAATGAGCAGTTCTTC CSVNSREASSYNEQFF TRBV29-1 - TRBD2 16 TRBJ2-1
TGTGCCAGCAGCTTAGCCTTCAATCAGCCCCAGCATTTT CASSLAFNQPQHF TRBV7-8 - - 13 TRBJ1-5
TGTGCCGCCGGAGCGGGACAGGGTTCTTATAGCAATCAGCCCCAGCATTTT CAAGAGQGSYSNQPQHF TRBV28 - TRBD1 17 TRBJ1-5
TGTGCCAGCAGCCGGAAAGGGGGGGGGAGGAGCACAGATACGCAGTATTTT CASSRKGGGRSTDTQYF TRBV3-1/TRBV3-2 - - 17 TRBJ2-3
TGTGCCAGCAGTCAAGAACCTAGCGGGACCAGCACAGATACGCAGTATTTT CASSQEPSGTSTDTQYF TRBV4-2 - TRBD2 17 TRBJ2-3
TGTGCCAGCGATCGGCAGGGGGCTTCGGATACGCAGTATTTT CASDRQGASDTQYF TRBV3-1/TRBV3-2 - TRBD1 14 TRBJ2-3
TGTGCCAGCAGCTACCGGTCGGGGGGAGAAGCTTTCTTT CASSYRSGGEAFF TRBV7-3 - - 13 TRBJ1-1
TGTGCCAGCAGCCCCCGGACTAGCGGGCGGGTTATAGCTTCGGGGGAGCAGTACTTC CASSPRTSGRVIASGEQYF TRBV7-2 - TRBD2 19 TRBJ2-7
TGTGCCAGCAGTTGGTTACTAGCGGGAGTTTACGAGCAGTACTTC CASSWLLAGVYEQYF TRBV6-5 - TRBD2 15 TRBJ2-7
TGTGCCACCAGTGGGGCTAGGGGGTACGAGAATGAGCAGTTCTTC CATSGARGYENEQFF TRBV24-1 - - 15 TRBJ2-1
TGTGCCAGCAGTTACTCTGGGGGGAACTCCTACGAGCAGTACTTC CASSYSGGNSYEQYF TRBV6-5 - - 15 TRBJ2-7
TGTGCCAGCAGACTTATCCAGGGCGGCAGGTCTGGAAACACCATATATTTT CASRLIQGGRSGNTIYF TRBV28 - - 17 TRBJ1-3
TGTGCCAGCAGCCTCCTCGAGGACTACGAGCAGTACTTC CASSLLEDYEQYF TRBV3-1/TRBV3-2 - - 13 TRBJ2-7
TGTGCCACCACCGGACAGGGGGCACCGGAGACCCAGTACTTC CATTGQGAPETQYF TRBV24-1 - TRBD1 14 TRBJ2-5
TGTGCCAGCAGTTTCAGAGGGCTGAACTATGGCTACACCTTC CASSFRGLNYGYTF TRBV27 - - 14 TRBJ1-2
TGTGCCAGCAGACAACAGGGGGATAGCTATGGCTACACCTTC CASRQQGDSYGYTF TRBV2 - TRBD1 14 TRBJ1-2
TGTGCCAGCAGCTTGACAGGGAGACTCACCGGGGAGCTGTTTTTT CASSLTGRLTGELFF TRBV5-4 - - 15 TRBJ2-2
TGTGCCAGCAGTGCCCCGGGACAGGGAACAGATACGCAGTATTTT CASSAPGQGTDTQYF TRBV7-3 - TRBD1 15 TRBJ2-3
TGTGCCAGCAGCAGTAGGACACTCTACAATGAGCAGTTCTTC CASSSRTLYNEQFF TRBV7-2 - - 14 TRBJ2-1
TGCGCCAGCATGTTGGGGGGTTTTGACGAGCAGTACTTC CASMLGGFDEQYF TRBV10-2 - - 13 TRBJ2-7
TGTGCCAGCAGCCCCTCGGCTCAGGGTTCCGCTGAAGCTTTCTTT CASSPSAQGSAEAFF TRBV13 - - 15 TRBJ1-1
TGTGCCAGCAGCCACGCAGGGATAGCCAAAAACATTCAGTACTTC CASSHAGIAKNIQYF TRBV7-9 - - 15 TRBJ2-4
TGCGCCAGCAGCTTCAGGGGAGTGGAAGAAAAACTGTTTTTT CASSFRGVEEKLFF TRBV5-1 few - 14 TRBJ1-4
TGTGCCAGCAGTTCCCAGGGGAAATATGGCTACACCTTC CASSSQGKYGYTF TRBV28 - - 13 TRBJ1-2
TGTGCCAGCAGTGGGGGGGCTAGCGGGAGAGGTAATGAGCAGTTCTTC CASSGGASGRGNEQFF TRBV2 - TRBD2 16 TRBJ2-1
TGTGCCAGCAGTGGACAGGGGGTCGAAAAACTGTTTTTT CASSGQGVEKLFF TRBV2 - TRBD1 13 TRBJ1-4
TGTGCCAGCAGGGACAAATTGGGCGTTGAGCAGTTCTTC CASRDKLGVEQFF TRBV7-2 - - 13 TRBJ2-1
TGCAGCGCCTGCAGGTTGCTCGGCTACACCTTC CSACRLLGYTF TRBV29-1 - - 11 TRBJ1-2
TGTGCCAGCTCCCCCGCGTTAGCGGGTTTCCACGAGCAGTACTTC CASSPALAGFHEQYF TRBV18 - TRBD2 15 TRBJ2-7
TGTGCCAGCAGCCAGGACAGGGTCAATCAGCCCCAGCATTTT CASSQDRVNQPQHF TRBV7-2 - TRBD1 14 TRBJ1-5
TGTGCCAGCAGAGCGACGGTCGCCTACGAGCAGTACTTC CASRATVAYEQYF TRBV27 once - 13 TRBJ2-7
TGCAGCGTTCGGACAGGGAGGGTAACCTACGAGCAGTACTTC CSVRTGRVTYEQYF TRBV29-1 - - 14 TRBJ2-7
TGTGCCACCAGTGACTTTGGGACAGGCAATGAGCAGTTCTTC CATSDFGTGNEQFF TRBV24-1 - TRBD1 14 TRBJ2-1
TGTGCCAGCAGTTTGGGGGACAGGATCACACACGAGCAGTACTTC CASSLGDRITHEQYF TRBV27 - TRBD1 15 TRBJ2-7
TGTGCCAGCAGCCTACTATACTCTGGAAACACCATATATTTT CASSLLYSGNTIYF TRBV14 once - 14 TRBJ1-3
TGCGCCAGCAGTGCACAGGGAAGCTACGAGCAGTACTTC CASSAQGSYEQYF TRBV10-2 - - 13 TRBJ2-7
TGTGCCAGCAGTGAATACAGGGACACCGGGGAGCTGTTTTTT CASSEYRDTGELFF TRBV25-1 once - 14 TRBJ2-2